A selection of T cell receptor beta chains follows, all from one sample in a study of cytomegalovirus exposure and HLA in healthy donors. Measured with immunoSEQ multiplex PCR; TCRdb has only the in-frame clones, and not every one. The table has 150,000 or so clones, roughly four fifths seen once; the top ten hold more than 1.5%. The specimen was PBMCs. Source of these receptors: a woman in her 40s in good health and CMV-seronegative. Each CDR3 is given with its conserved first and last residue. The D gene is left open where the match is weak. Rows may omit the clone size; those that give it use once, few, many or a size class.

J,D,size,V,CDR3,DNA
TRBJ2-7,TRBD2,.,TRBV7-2,CASSRTSGRFYEQYF,TGTGCCAGCAGCCGAACTAGCGGGAGGTTCTACGAGCAGTACTTC
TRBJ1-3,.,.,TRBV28,CASSPNWGGNGNTIYF,TGTGCCAGCAGTCCAAATTGGGGAGGGAATGGAAACACCATATATTTT
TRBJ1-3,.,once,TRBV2,CASKTDITSGNTIYF,TGTGCCAGCAAGACAGACATTACCTCTGGAAACACCATATATTTT
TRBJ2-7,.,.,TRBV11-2,CASSLRQTYEQYF,TGTGCCAGCAGCTTGCGACAGACATACGAGCAGTACTTC
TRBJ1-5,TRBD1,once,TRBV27,CASSLYSGTGNQPQHF,TGTGCCAGCAGTTTATACTCCGGGACAGGTAATCAGCCCCAGCATTTT
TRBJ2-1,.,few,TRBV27,CASSARGVSYNEQFF,TGTGCCAGCAGCGCCCGAGGTGTCTCCTACAATGAGCAGTTCTTC
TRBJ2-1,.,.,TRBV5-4,CASSLLAGISYNEQFF,TGTGCCAGCAGCTTGCTCGCGGGTATCTCCTACAATGAGCAGTTCTTC
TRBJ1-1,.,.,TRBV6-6,CASSYSRTANTEAFF,TGTGCCAGCAGTTACTCGAGGACAGCGAACACTGAAGCTTTCTTT
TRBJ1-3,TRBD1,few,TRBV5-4,CASSFTGAGSGNTIYF,TGTGCCAGCAGCTTTACAGGGGCGGGCTCTGGAAACACCATATATTTT
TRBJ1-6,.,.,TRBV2,CASSEDRGFNSPLHF,TGTGCCAGCAGCGAAGATCGGGGATTTAATTCACCCCTCCACTTT
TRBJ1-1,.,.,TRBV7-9,CASSLGTHNVGTEAFF,TGTGCCAGCAGCTTGGGGACTCATAACGTGGGCACTGAAGCTTTCTTT
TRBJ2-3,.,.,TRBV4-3,CASSQVGGDTDTQYF,TGCGCCAGCAGCCAAGTAGGCGGCGACACAGATACGCAGTATTTT
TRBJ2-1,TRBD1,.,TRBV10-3,CAINENFAGTGANEQFF,TGTGCCATCAATGAAAATTTTGCCGGGACAGGGGCCAATGAGCAGTTCTTC
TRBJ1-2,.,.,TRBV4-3,CASSRIWPANYGYTF,TGCGCCAGCAGCCGCATTTGGCCAGCTAACTATGGCTACACCTTC
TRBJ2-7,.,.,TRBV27,CASRGQSYEQYF,TGTGCCAGCAGGGGGCAATCCTACGAGCAGTACTTC
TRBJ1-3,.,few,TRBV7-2,CASSPTRTASGNTIYF,TGTGCCAGCAGCCCCACCCGGACAGCATCTGGAAACACCATATATTTT
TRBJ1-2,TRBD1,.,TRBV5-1,CASSLVGQEIGYTF,TGCGCCAGCAGCTTGGTGGGACAGGAGATTGGCTACACCTTC
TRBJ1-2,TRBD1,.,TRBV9,CASSHRDRGDYGYTF,TGTGCCAGCAGCCACCGGGACAGGGGTGACTATGGCTACACCTTC
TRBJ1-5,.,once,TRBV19,CASSIGSPRGNQPQHF,TGTGCCAGTAGTATAGGATCCCCGCGAGGCAATCAGCCCCAGCATTTT
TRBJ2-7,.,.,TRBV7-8,CASSLGRAGTSEQYF,TGTGCCAGCAGCTTAGGGCGGGCAGGGACAAGCGAGCAGTACTTC
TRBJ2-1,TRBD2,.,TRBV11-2,CASSPGTSGGYNEQFF,TGTGCCAGCAGCCCCGGGACTAGCGGGGGGTACAATGAGCAGTTCTTC
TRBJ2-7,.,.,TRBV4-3,CASSQDRNSRYYEQYF,TGCGCCAGCAGCCAAGATCGGAATAGCCGATACTACGAGCAGTACTTC
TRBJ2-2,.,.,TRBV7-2,CASSEGGQLNTGELFF,TGTGCCAGCAGCGAAGGGGGACAATTAAACACCGGGGAGCTGTTTTTT
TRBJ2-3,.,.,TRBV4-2,CASSQSGSWTADTQYF,TGTGCCAGCAGCCAATCCGGGAGCTGGACTGCTGATACGCAGTATTTT
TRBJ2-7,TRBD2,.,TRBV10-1,CASSRLAGSYEQYF,TGCGCCAGCAGCAGACTAGCGGGCAGTTACGAGCAGTACTTC
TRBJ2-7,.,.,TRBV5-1,CASSLGGRSSYEQYF,TGCGCCAGCAGCTTAGGAGGCCGGAGCTCCTACGAGCAGTACTTC
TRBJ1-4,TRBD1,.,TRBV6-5,CASRTGTGGGKLFF,TGTGCCAGCAGAACCGGGACAGGGGGCGGAAAACTGTTTTTT
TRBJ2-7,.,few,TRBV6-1,CASSEEPGQYF,TGTGCCAGCAGTGAAGAACCGGGGCAGTACTTC
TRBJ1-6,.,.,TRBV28,CASRRTANSPLHF,TGTGCCAGCAGACGGACAGCTAATTCACCCCTCCACTTT
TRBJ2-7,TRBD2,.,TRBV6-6,CASSYWEGPLDEQYF,TGTGCCAGCAGCTACTGGGAGGGCCCTTTAGACGAGCAGTACTTC
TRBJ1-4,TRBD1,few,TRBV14,CASSQEQGLNEKLFF,TGTGCCAGCAGCCAAGAACAGGGGCTTAATGAAAAACTGTTTTTT
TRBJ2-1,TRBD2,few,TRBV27,CASLSLGLADHNEQFF,TGTGCCAGTTTAAGCCTCGGACTAGCGGATCACAATGAGCAGTTCTTC
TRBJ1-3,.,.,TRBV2,CASRPGRNTIYF,TGTGCCAGCAGACCAGGGAGAAACACCATATATTTT
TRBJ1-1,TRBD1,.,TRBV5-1,CASSTVRGRNTEAFF,TGCGCCAGCAGCACAGTCAGGGGGCGGAACACTGAAGCTTTCTTT
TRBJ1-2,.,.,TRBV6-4,CASSSDSRSHGYTF,TGTGCCAGCAGTAGTGACAGTCGTTCGCATGGCTACACCTTC
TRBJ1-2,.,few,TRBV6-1,CASSELGVVIF,TGTGCCAGCAGTGAGTTAGGGGTAGTTATCTTC
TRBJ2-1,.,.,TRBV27,CATAAIGTYNEQFF,TGTGCCACCGCCGCAATTGGGACATACAATGAGCAGTTCTTC
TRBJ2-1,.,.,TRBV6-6,CASSWTFFEQFF,TGTGCCAGCAGTTGGACTTTTTTTGAGCAGTTCTTC
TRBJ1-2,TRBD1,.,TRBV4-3,CASSQDTGTGYIYGYTF,TGCGCCAGCAGCCAAGACACCGGGACAGGGTATATCTATGGCTACACCTTC